This TCR beta chain was sequenced for a study of blood T cell repertoires in COVID-19. About the research overall: Whether acute or convalescent, the COVID-19 samples came from the United States, Italy and Spain. The cDNA or gDNA used as material had been derived from T cells, B-cell-depleted T cells, or PBMCs.

In germline, CDR1 is SGDLS, CDR2 YYNGEE. Trimming left V 3 bases short and J 6 bases short, with 13 bases between. CDR3 size: 15 residues. This clone has a handful of counts. As handled by the study authors: Quantification of nucleated cells was approximated via reference gene primer amplification. Repertoires were generated with immunoSEQ multiplex PCR, while TCRdb's copy carries only in-frame clones and drops some. V, J and clone size are those of that table, while D and trimming were read from the DNA. The sample records 75,000 to 90,000 clones, 91% being singletons. Material: peripheral blood. The V call is TRBV9, the J call TRBJ1-6; D possibly corresponds to TRBD1 (5 bases). The receptor comes from a woman between 50 and 59 years old in a cohort sampled during active COVID-19. The CDR3 region is CASSAAGRANSPLHF. CDR3 nucleotides: TGTGCCAGCAGCGCCGCGGGACGGGCTAATTCACCCCTCCACTTT.